The 3 T cell receptor beta chains below were found in one sample sequenced in a study of response to subunit inactivated influenza vaccine. TCRdb analysed the RT-PCR reads with MiXCR anew, one entry per CDR3 protein. Here the sample spans 860,000 or so distinct CDR3 sequences, 21% being singletons. This specimen consisted of PBMCs from blood, obtained about 5 days after vaccination. The origin of the receptors is a man aged 50 or older who received an inactivated influenza vaccine.

This clonotype has a handful of counts. This rearrangement joins TRBV7-9 to TRBJ1-6; maybe TRBD1 (5 bases). The ends were cut back, 1 base at V and 4 bases at J, with 14 bases in the middle. The CDR3 spans 17 residues. CDR1 SEHNR and CDR2 FQNEAQ come from the germline V gene (reference sequence). Here the CDR3 reads CASSLGGERQYNSPLHF. The CDR3 DNA reads as TGTGCCAGCAGCTTAGGCGGGGAGCGACAGTATAATTCACCCCTCCACTTT.

The sample holds a few counts of this clonotype. The J gene is TRBJ1-5, the V gene TRBV4-3, with D perhaps TRBD1 (5 bases). Trimming took 0 bases from V and 3 from J, leaving 6 bases between them. This CDR3 comprises 14 residues. The germline CDR1 and CDR2 sequences are LGHNA and YSLEER. The CDR3 region is CASSQDGANQPQHF. The CDR3 nucleotides are TGCGCCAGCAGCCAAGATGGGGCCAATCAGCCCCAGCATTTT.

The CDR3 protein is CASSLGPRAGGLNEQFF. CDR3 nucleotides: TGTGCCAGCAGCTTAGGCCCACGAGCGGGGGGTCTTAATGAGCAGTTCTTC. This sequence joins TRBV13 and TRBJ2-1; 9 bases agree with TRBD2. The germline gives CDR1 PRHDT, CDR2 FYEKMQ (reference sequence). V shed 0 bases, J shed 7 bases, and the junction held 10 bases outside the gene matches. The CDR3 has 17 amino acids.